Here is one T cell receptor (beta chain) with its context. Its antigen remains unknown. The data were obtained in a study of CD8 T cells in Susac syndrome. Between the trimmed V and J ends, which lost 5 bases and 2 bases, there was a span of 9 bases. CDR1 and CDR2 from the germline V gene are LNHDA and SQIVND (reference sequence). The CDR3 has 13 residues. RNA, at about 0.45 to 1 ug, was reverse transcribed with random hexamers. Multiplex immunoSEQ PCR targeted 54 Vbeta and 13 Jbeta TCR beta segments. MiXCR was run by TCRdb on the immunoSEQ multiplex PCR reads, yielding one entry per CDR3 protein. The sample consists of some 99,000 distinct CDR3 sequences, 95% to 98% of them appearing once. CD8+ and CD4+ T cells from blood underwent TCR beta sequencing, which was carried out in a high-throughput format. TEMRA cells underwent FACS enrichment and CD8+ and CD4+ T cells underwent negative isolation. Findings and limits, study-wide: That the number of individuals in its TCR sequencing and HLA analysis was relatively small was acknowledged by the study.

The sample comprised CD4+ T cells from PBMCs. The TCR was taken from a human donor in good health. This chain joins TRBV19 and TRBJ1-2, with a weak D call TRBD1 (5 bases). The CDR3 bases are TGTGCCAGTAGTCACAGGTCGAACTATGGCTACACCTTC. Its translation is CASSHRSNYGYTF.